This T cell receptor (beta chain) was sequenced for a study of regulatory T cells in long-lasting Graves disease. Findings and limits, study-wide: Persistent disease was characterized by preferential usage of TRBV28, TRBJ1-2 and TRBJ2-5.

Arm-PCR of CDR3 regions with iRepertoire HTBI primers generated TCR beta libraries. Using its own MiXCR run on the multiplex PCR reads, TCRdb lists one record per CDR3 protein. The table includes about 660,000 distinct CDR3 sequences, around 30% detected once. Germline loops: CDR1 SEHNR, CDR2 FQNEAQ (reference sequence). The CDR3 sequence is 13 residues long. The V gene lost 1 base and the J gene lost 5 bases, with 6 bases spanning the gap. This clonotype occurred a few times. Its antigen remains unknown. Documented time point: persistent/refractory GD, antithyroid drugs over 5 years with positive TRAb. PBMCs provided the RNA from which the TCR library was made. All patients originated from an endocrinology department located in Xi'an, China.

The sequence was obtained from a female donor with Graves disease. Sequencing used peripheral blood mononuclear cells (PBMCs), obtained when the disease was refractory, from a patient treated with antithyroid drugs. This chain links TRBV7-9 with TRBJ2-1, with D uncertain. CDR3 protein: CASSLDLDNEQFF. In nucleotides, the CDR3 is TGTGCCAGCAGCTTAGATCTAGACAATGAGCAGTTCTTC.